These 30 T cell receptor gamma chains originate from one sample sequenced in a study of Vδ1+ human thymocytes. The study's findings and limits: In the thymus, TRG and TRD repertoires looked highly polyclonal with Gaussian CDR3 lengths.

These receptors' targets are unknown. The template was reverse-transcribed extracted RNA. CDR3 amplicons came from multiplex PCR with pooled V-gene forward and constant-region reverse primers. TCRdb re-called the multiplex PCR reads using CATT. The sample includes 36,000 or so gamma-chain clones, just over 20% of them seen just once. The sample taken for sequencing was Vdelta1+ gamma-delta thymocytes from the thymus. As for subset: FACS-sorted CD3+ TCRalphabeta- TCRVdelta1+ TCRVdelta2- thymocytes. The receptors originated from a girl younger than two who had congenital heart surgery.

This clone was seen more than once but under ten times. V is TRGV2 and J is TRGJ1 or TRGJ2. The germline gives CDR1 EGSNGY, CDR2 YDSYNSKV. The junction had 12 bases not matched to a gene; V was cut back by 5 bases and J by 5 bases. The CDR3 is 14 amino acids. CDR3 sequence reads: CATWVITRHYKKLF. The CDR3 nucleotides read TGTGCCACCTGGGTTATAACGAGGCATTATAAGAAACTCTTT.

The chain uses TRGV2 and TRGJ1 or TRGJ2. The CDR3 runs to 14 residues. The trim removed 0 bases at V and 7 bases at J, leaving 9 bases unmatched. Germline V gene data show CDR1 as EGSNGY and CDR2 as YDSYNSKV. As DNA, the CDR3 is TGTGCCACCTGGGACGGGCCCCCAGAGTATAAGAAACTCTTT. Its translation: CATWDGPPEYKKLF.

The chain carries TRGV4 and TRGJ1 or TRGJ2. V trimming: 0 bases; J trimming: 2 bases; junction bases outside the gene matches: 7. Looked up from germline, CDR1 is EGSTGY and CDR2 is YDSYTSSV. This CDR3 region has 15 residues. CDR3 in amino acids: CATWDGPKHYYKKLF. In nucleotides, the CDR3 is TGTGCCACCTGGGATGGGCCTAAGCATTATTATAAGAAACTCTTT.

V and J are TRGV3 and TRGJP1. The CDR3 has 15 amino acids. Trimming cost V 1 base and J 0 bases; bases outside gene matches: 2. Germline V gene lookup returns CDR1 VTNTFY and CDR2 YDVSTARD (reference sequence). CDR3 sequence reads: CATWDRNTTGWFKIF. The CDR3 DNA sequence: TGTGCCACCTGGGACAGAAATACCACTGGTTGGTTCAAGATATTT.

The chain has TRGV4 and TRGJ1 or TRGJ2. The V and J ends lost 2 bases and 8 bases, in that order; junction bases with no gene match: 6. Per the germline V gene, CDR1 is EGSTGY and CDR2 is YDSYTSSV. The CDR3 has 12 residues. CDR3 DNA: TGTGCCACCTGGGATGACCTCAATAAGAAACTCTTT. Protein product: CATWDDLNKKLF.

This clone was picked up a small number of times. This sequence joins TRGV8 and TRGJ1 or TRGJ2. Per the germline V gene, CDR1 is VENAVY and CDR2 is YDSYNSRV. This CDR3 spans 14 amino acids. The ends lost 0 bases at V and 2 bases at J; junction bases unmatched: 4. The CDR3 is CATWDRQDYYKKLF. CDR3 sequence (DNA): TGTGCCACCTGGGATAGGCAGGATTATTATAAGAAACTCTTT.

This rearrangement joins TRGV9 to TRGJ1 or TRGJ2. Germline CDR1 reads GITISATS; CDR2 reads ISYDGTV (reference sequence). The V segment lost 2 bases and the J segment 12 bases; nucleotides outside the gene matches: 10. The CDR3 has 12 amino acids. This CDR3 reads CALWEDRAMKLF. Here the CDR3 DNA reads TGTGCCTTGTGGGAGGACCGCGCCATGAAACTCTTT.

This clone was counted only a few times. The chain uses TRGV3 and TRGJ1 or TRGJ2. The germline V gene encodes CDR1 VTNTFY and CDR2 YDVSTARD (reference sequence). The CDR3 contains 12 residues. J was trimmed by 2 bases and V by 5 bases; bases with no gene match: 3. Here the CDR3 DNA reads TGTGCCACCTGGGGTCATTATTATAAGAAACTCTTT. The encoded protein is CATWGHYYKKLF.

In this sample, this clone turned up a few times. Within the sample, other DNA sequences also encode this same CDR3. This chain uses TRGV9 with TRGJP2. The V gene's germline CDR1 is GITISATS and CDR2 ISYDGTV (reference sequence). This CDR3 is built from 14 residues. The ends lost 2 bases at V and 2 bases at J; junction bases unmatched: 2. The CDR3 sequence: CALWEGSSDWIKTF. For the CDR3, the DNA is TGTGCCTTGTGGGAGGGAAGTAGTGATTGGATCAAGACGTTT.

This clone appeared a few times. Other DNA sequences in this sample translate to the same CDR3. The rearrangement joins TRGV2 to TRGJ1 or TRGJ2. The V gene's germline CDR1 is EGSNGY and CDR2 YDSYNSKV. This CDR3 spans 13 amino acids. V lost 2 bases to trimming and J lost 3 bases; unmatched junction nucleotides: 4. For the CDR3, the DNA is TGTGCCACCTGGGACGTATCTTATTATAAGAAACTCTTT. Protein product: CATWDVSYYKKLF.

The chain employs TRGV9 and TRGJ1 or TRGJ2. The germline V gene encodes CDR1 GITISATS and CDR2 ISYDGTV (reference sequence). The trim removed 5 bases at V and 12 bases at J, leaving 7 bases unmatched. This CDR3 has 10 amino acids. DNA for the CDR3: TGTGCCTTGTGGGTGACGAGGAAACTCTTT. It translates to CALWVTRKLF.

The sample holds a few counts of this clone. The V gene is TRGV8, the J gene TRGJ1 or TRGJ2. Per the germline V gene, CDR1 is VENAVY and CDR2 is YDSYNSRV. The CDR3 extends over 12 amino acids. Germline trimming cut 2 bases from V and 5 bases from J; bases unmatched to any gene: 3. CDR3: CATWDIDYKKLF. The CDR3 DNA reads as TGTGCCACCTGGGATATCGATTATAAGAAACTCTTT.

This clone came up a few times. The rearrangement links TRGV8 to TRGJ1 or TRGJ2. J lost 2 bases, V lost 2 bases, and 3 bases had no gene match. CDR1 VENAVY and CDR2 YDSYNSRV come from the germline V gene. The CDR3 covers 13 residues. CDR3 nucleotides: TGTGCCACCTGGGATAATTATTATTATAAGAAACTCTTT. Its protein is CATWDNYYYKKLF.

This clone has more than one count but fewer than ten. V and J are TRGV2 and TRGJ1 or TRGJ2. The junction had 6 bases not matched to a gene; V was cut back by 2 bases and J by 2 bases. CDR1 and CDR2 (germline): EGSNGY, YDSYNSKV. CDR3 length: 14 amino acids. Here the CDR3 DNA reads TGTGCCACCTGGGACGCACATCATTATTATAAGAAACTCTTT. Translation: CATWDAHHYYKKLF.

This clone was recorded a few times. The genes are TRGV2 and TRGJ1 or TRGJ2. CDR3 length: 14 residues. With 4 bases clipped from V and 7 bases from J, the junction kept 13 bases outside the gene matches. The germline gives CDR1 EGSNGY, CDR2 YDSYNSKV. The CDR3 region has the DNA TGTGCCACCTGGGATGGGCCAGACTGGTATAAGAAACTCTTT. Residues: CATWDGPDWYKKLF.

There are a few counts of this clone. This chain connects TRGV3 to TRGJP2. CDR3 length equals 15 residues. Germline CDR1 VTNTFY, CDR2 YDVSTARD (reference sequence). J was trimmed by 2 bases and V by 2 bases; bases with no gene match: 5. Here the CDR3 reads CATWDTASSDWIKTF. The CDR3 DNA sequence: TGTGCCACCTGGGACACGGCGAGTAGTGATTGGATCAAGACGTTT.

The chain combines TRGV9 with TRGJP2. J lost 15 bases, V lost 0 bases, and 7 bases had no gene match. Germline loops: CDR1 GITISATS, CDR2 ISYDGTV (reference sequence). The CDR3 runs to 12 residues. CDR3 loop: CALWEVSGLKTF. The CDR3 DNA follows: TGTGCCTTGTGGGAGGTGAGTGGGCTCAAGACGTTT.

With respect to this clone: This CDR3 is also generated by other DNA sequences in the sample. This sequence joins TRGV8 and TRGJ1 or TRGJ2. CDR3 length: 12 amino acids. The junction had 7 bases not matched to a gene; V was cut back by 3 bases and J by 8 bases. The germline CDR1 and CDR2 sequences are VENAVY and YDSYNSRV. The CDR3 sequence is CATWDSRDKKLF. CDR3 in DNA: TGTGCCACCTGGGATTCTAGAGATAAGAAACTCTTT.

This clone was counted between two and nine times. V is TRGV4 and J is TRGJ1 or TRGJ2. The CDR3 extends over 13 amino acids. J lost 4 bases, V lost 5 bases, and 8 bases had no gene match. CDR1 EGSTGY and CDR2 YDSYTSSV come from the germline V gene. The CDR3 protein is CATWASRYYKKLF. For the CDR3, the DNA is TGTGCCACCTGGGCTTCAAGATATTATAAGAAACTCTTT.

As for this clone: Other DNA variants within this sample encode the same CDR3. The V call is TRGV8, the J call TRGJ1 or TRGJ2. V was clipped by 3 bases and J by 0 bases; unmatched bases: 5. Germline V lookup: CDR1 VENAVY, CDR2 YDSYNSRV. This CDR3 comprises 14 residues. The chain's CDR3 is CATWDSLNYYKKLF. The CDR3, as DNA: TGTGCCACCTGGGATTCCTTGAATTATTATAAGAAACTCTTT.

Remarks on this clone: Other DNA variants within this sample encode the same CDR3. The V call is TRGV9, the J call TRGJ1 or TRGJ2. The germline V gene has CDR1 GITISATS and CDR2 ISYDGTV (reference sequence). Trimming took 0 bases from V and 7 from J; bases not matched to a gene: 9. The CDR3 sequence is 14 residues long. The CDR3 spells CALWEVHGNYKKLF. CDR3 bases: TGTGCCTTGTGGGAGGTGCATGGAAACTATAAGAAACTCTTT.

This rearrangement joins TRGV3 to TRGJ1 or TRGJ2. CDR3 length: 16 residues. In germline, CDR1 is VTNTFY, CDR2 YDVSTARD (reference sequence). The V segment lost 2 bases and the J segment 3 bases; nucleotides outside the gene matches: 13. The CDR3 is CATWDNLRALYYKKLF. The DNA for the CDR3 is TGTGCCACCTGGGACAACCTCCGTGCACTTTATTATAAGAAACTCTTT.

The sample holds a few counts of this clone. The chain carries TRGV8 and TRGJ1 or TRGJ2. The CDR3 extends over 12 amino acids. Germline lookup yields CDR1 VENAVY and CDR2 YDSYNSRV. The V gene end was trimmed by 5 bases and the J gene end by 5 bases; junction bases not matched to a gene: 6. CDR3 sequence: CATWAVNYKKLF. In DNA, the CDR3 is TGTGCCACCTGGGCCGTCAATTATAAGAAACTCTTT.

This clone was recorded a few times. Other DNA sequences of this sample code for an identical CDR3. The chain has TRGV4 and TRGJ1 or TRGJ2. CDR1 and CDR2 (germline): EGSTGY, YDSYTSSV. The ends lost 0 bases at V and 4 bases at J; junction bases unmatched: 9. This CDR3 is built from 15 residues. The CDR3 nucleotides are TGTGCCACCTGGGATGGGCCTAGGGCCTATTATAAGAAACTCTTT. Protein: CATWDGPRAYYKKLF.

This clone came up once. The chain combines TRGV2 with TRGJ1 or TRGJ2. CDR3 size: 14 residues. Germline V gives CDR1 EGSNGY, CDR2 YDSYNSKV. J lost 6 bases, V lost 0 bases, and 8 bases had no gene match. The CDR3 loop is CATWDGPEVYKKLF. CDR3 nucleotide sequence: TGTGCCACCTGGGACGGGCCCGAGGTTTATAAGAAACTCTTT.

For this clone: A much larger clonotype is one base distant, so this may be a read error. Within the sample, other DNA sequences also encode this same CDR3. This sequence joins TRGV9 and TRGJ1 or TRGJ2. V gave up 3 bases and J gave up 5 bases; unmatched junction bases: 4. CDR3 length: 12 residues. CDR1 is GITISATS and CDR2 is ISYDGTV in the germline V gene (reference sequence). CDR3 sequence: CALWELDYKKLF. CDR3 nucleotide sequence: TGTGCCTTGTGGGAGTTGGATTATAAGAAACTCTTT.

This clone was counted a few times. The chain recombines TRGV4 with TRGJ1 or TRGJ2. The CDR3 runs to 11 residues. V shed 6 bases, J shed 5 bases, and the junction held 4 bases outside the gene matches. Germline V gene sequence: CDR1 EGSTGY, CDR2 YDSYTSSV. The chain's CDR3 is CATWKNYKKLF. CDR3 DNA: TGTGCCACCTGGAAAAATTATAAGAAACTCTTT.

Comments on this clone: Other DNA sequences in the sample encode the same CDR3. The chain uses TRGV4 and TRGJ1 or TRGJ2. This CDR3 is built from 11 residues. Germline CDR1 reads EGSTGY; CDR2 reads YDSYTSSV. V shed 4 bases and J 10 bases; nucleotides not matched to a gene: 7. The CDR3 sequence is CATWDGTKKLF. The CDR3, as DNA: TGTGCCACCTGGGACGGCACGAAGAAACTCTTT.

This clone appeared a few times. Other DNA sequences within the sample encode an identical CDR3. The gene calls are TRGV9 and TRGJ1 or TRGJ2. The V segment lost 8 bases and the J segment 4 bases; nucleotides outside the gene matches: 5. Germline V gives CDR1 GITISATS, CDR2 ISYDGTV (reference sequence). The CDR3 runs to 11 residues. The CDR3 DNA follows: TGTGCCTTGTCCCGCTATTATAAGAAACTCTTT. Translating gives CALSRYYKKLF.

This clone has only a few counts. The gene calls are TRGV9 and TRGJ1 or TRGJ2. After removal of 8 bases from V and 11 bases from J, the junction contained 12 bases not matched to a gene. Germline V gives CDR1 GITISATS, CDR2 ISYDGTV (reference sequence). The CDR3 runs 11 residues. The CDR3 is CALYSSLQKLF. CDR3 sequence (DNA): TGTGCCTTGTATTCGAGCCTCCAGAAACTCTTT.